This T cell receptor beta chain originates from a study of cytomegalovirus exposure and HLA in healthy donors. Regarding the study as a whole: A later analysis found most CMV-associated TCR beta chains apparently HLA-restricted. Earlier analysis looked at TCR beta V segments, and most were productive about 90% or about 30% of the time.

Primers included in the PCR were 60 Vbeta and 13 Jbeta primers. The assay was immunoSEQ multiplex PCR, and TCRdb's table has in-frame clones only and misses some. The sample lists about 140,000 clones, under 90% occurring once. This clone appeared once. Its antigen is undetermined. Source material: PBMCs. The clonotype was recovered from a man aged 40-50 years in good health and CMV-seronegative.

The CDR3 protein is CSVAEGAYEQYF. DNA for the CDR3: TGCAGCGTTGCCGAGGGTGCCTACGAGCAGTACTTC. The chain joins TRBV29-1 to TRBJ2-5; D is possibly TRBD2 (5 bases). The end of the DNA aligns better with TRBJ2-7, so the J call may be wrong. The CDR3 length is 12 residues. Germline assignment: CDR1 SQVTM and CDR2 ANQGSEA.